Below, 5 T cell receptor beta chains from the same sample are listed, as sequenced in a study of post-analysis software for immune sequencing data. Study outcomes and limitations: Compared with controls, patients had more of five or six TRBV segments, including TRBV5-6, TRBV5-1 and TRBV20-1.

The authors incorporated unique molecular identifiers into the TCR beta cDNA libraries. Each CDR3 protein gets one entry after TCRdb re-called the PCR reads with MiXCR. Among about 500,000 distinct CDR3 sequences, 45% were seen once, and the ten largest hold around 10%. These receptors' targets are unknown. Sequenced sample: blood. These receptors all stem from a girl aged 5-17 years with multiple sclerosis.

The J gene is TRBJ2-1, the V gene TRBV7-2, with TRBD1 matching 7 bases. This CDR3 has 15 amino acids. V shed 5 bases, J shed 4 bases, and the junction held 8 bases outside the gene matches. Germline V gene lookup returns CDR1 SGHTA and CDR2 FQGNSA. The CDR3 reads CASSRDSRGYNEQFF. The CDR3 DNA is TGTGCCAGCAGCCGGGACAGCCGAGGGTACAATGAGCAGTTCTTC.

This clonotype was picked up one time. The V gene is TRBV18, the J gene TRBJ1-6; weak D call: TRBD1 (6 bases). The CDR3 is 15 amino acids. From germline, CDR1 is KGHSH and CDR2 LQKENI. Between the trimmed V and J ends, which lost 4 bases and 5 bases, there was a span of 12 bases. The CDR3 coding sequence is TGTGCCAGCTCACTCGGGACATCCAATAATTCACCCCTCCACTTT. Translating gives CASSLGTSNNSPLHF.

The table lists this clonotype with a few counts. V usage is TRBV3-1 and J usage is TRBJ1-2; D gene ambiguous. In germline, CDR1 is LGHDT, CDR2 YNNKEL (reference sequence). This CDR3 is built from 13 residues. The V end was cut by 2 bases, the J end by 0 bases, with 4 bases between. In nucleotides, the CDR3 is TGTGCCAGCAGCCAACAAGCTAACTATGGCTACACCTTC. This gives the protein CASSQQANYGYTF.

V gene TRBV20-1 combines with J gene TRBJ1-2; D call uncertain. Between the trimmed V and J ends, which lost 1 base and 5 bases, there was a span of 8 bases. The CDR3 has 12 amino acids. The germline CDR1 and CDR2 sequences are DFQATT and SNEGSKA (reference sequence). CDR3 sequence: CSARGAVYGYTF. CDR3 nucleotides: TGCAGTGCTAGAGGTGCGGTGTATGGCTACACCTTC.

This chain joins TRBV4-2 and TRBJ1-1; no clear D. Germline CDR1 reads LGHNA; CDR2 reads YNFKEQ. The CDR3 consists of 14 residues. Deletions cut 1 base from V and 7 bases from J, with 13 bases between. CDR3 amino acids: CASSQVPTEGEAFF. DNA of the CDR3: TGTGCCAGCAGCCAAGTACCGACGGAGGGTGAAGCTTTCTTT.